These T cell receptor beta chains were read from a single sample in a study of blood T cell repertoires in COVID-19. TCRdb's table, derived via immunoSEQ multiplex PCR, lists solely in-frame clones and lacks some. The table records 50,000 or so clones, approximately 80% of them present only once. Input material: peripheral blood. The receptor source for this set is a woman aged 55-70 years with acute or convalescent COVID-19. Each CDR3 is given with its conserved first and last residue. The D gene is left open where the match is weak. Clone size is given for some rows only: seen once, a few or many times, or a class if the clone is expanded.

V	D	size	J	DNA	CDR3
TRBV7-6	-	-	TRBJ1-5	TGTGCCAGCAGCTTAGCCCAGGGTGGGATTAGCAATCAGCCCCAGCATTTT	CASSLAQGGISNQPQHF
TRBV5-1	TRBD1	-	TRBJ2-5	TGCGCCAGCAGCGGGGGACAGTCGGAGACCCAGTACTTC	CASSGGQSETQYF
TRBV5-4	-	-	TRBJ2-7	TGTGCCAGCAGCGTGGACAGCTACGAGCAGTACTTC	CASSVDSYEQYF
TRBV27	TRBD1	-	TRBJ2-1	TGTGCCAGCAGAGGGGGGACAGGGTGGAACAATGAGCAGTTCTTC	CASRGGTGWNNEQFF
TRBV18	TRBD1	-	TRBJ2-5	TGTGCCAGCTCACCCAGATCGACAGGGCAAGAGACCCAGTACTTC	CASSPRSTGQETQYF
TRBV5-1	-	-	TRBJ1-6	TGCGCCAGCAGCTTGGCAGGGTTCTATAATTCACCCCTCCACTTT	CASSLAGFYNSPLHF
TRBV3-1/TRBV3-2	TRBD2	-	TRBJ2-1	TGTGCCAGCAGCCAAGAGGGACTAGCTTCCAACAATGAGCAGTTCTTC	CASSQEGLASNNEQFF
TRBV11-2	-	-	TRBJ1-2	TGTGCCAGCAGCTTAGGAGTGACTAACTATGGCTACACCTTC	CASSLGVTNYGYTF
TRBV5-1	-	-	TRBJ2-3	TGCGCCAGCAGCTTGGAGGAGGGAATAGATACGCAGTATTTT	CASSLEEGIDTQYF
TRBV5-6	TRBD2	-	TRBJ2-1	TGTGCCAGCAGCCAGCGGGAGGGCCTAATCGCCTACAATGAGCAGTTCTTC	CASSQREGLIAYNEQFF
TRBV2	-	-	TRBJ2-5	TGTGCCAGCAGGACAGAACAAGAGACCCAGTACTTC	CASRTEQETQYF
TRBV19	-	-	TRBJ1-6	TGTGCCAGTAGTATAGAGGACAGTCCTAATTCACCCCTCCACTTT	CASSIEDSPNSPLHF
TRBV12-3/TRBV12-4	-	-	TRBJ1-3	TGTGCCAGCAGTTTGGGAGGGGGGCGCACCATATATTTT	CASSLGGGRTIYF
TRBV7-9	-	few	TRBJ1-5	TGTGCCACCGGGAGCCTCTCGCCCCAGCATTTT	CATGSLSPQHF
TRBV7-6	-	-	TRBJ2-7	TGTGCCAGCAGCTTAATTTCCACGAAATCAGGGAAGTTCTACGAGCAGTACTTC	CASSLISTKSGKFYEQYF
TRBV30	-	-	TRBJ2-2	TGTGCCTGGAGTGTCGGCAGGGCGAACACCGGGGAGCTGTTTTTT	CAWSVGRANTGELFF
TRBV5-5	TRBD1	-	TRBJ1-1	TGTGCCAGCAGCTGGGGACAGGGACCCGGGACTGAAGCTTTCTTT	CASSWGQGPGTEAFF
TRBV6-5	TRBD1	-	TRBJ1-1	TGTGCCAGCAGTCGACAGGGGATGGGGGCTGAAGCTTTCTTT	CASSRQGMGAEAFF
TRBV19	TRBD1	-	TRBJ2-5	TGTGCCAGTAGTATTGTAGGGACAGGGGGTTGGGAGACCCAGTACTTC	CASSIVGTGGWETQYF
TRBV11-3	-	-	TRBJ2-1	TGTGCCAGTAGCTTAGGCAGGGTAGACAATGAGCAGTTCTTC	CASSLGRVDNEQFF
TRBV9	-	-	TRBJ2-2	TGTGCCAGCAGCGTACGGGTCGGGGAGCTGTTTTTT	CASSVRVGELFF
TRBV9	-	few	TRBJ2-2	TGTGCCAGCAGCGTAGGCGCGGGGCTCGCGAACACCGGGGAGCTGTTTTTT	CASSVGAGLANTGELFF
TRBV10-3	TRBD2	-	TRBJ2-3	TGTGCCATCAGCGAACGGTCTAGCGGGGGAGGAGATACGCAGTATTTT	CAISERSSGGGDTQYF
TRBV6-5	-	-	TRBJ1-2	TGTGCCAGCACTAAGCCCGATGGCTACACCTTC	CASTKPDGYTF
TRBV7-3	TRBD1	-	TRBJ2-5	TGTGCCAGCAGCTTAGGATCCGGGACAGAAGAGACCCAGTACTTC	CASSLGSGTEETQYF
TRBV6-5	-	-	TRBJ1-4	TGTGCCAGCCGGGACACCCGTGGAACTAATGAAAAACTGTTTTTT	CASRDTRGTNEKLFF
TRBV11-2	-	-	TRBJ2-3	TGTGCCAGCAGCTTAGGGGGGTACGCGGGATACACAGATACGCAGTATTTT	CASSLGGYAGYTDTQYF